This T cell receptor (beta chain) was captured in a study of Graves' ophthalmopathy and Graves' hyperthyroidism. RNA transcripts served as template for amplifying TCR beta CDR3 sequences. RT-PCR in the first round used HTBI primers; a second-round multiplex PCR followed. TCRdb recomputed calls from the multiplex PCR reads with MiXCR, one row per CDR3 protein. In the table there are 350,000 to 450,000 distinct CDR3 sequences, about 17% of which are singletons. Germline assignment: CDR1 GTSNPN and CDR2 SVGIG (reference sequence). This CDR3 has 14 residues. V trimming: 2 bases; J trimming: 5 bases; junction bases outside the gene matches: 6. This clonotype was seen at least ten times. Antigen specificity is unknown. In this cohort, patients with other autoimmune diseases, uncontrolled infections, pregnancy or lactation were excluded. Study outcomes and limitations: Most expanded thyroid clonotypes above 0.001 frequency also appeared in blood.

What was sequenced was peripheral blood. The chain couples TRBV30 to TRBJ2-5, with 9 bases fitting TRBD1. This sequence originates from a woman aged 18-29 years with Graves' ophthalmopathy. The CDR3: CAWSRGQGGETQYF. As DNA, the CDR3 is TGTGCCTGGAGTAGGGGACAGGGAGGGGAGACCCAGTACTTC.